The rows below give T cell receptor beta chains drawn from one sample of a study of CD8 T cells in Susac syndrome. TCRdb redid the calling of the immunoSEQ multiplex PCR reads with MiXCR, one entry per CDR3 protein. The table has 150,000 to 200,000 distinct CDR3 sequences, 93% seen once; the top ten hold over 0.11%. The sample was CD4+ T cells from PBMCs. The receptors shown here come from a human donor in good health. CDR3s include the opening cysteine and the closing phenylalanine or tryptophan. A D gene is named only where the DNA matches it firmly. Some rows have no size entry. The others give once, few or many, or a class for an expanded clone.

D gene	V gene	J gene	CDR3 length	clone size	CDR3 protein	CDR3 DNA
TRBD1	TRBV6-1	TRBJ1-2	15	few	CASCASRGLSYGYTF	TGTGCCAGCTGTGCTAGCAGGGGGCTATCATATGGCTACACCTTC
TRBD1	TRBV29-1	TRBJ2-7	14	once	CSVLGTGWSYEQYF	TGCAGCGTTTTAGGGACAGGGTGGTCCTACGAGCAGTACTTC
TRBD1	TRBV19	TRBJ2-6	17	NA	CASTPGQGAGGANVLTF	TGTGCCAGTACGCCGGGACAGGGGGCTGGTGGGGCCAACGTCCTGACTTTC
NA	TRBV11-2	TRBJ2-1	13	NA	CASKRQADNEQFF	TGTGCCAGCAAACGACAGGCTGACAATGAGCAGTTCTTC
NA	TRBV14	TRBJ2-7	12	NA	CASSPLGGEQYF	TGTGCCAGCAGCCCGTTGGGAGGTGAGCAGTACTTC
TRBD2	TRBV11-2	TRBJ2-4	21	NA	CASSLDSLRLAGGLAKNIQYF	TGTGCCAGCAGCTTAGACTCTCTGCGACTAGCGGGGGGACTAGCCAAAAACATTCAGTACTTC
NA	TRBV20-1	TRBJ1-1	12	NA	CSAKDGNTEAFF	TGCAGTGCTAAGGACGGGAACACTGAAGCTTTCTTT
TRBD1	TRBV12-3/TRBV12-4	TRBJ1-1	13	NA	CASQTGASAEAFF	TGTGCCAGCCAAACAGGGGCCAGTGCTGAAGCTTTCTTT
TRBD1	TRBV5-6	TRBJ2-1	16	NA	CASSFLTGTGDNEQFF	TGTGCCAGCAGCTTCCTCACCGGGACAGGGGACAATGAGCAGTTCTTC
NA	TRBV3-1	TRBJ1-2	16	NA	CASSHQEGISEHGYTF	TGTGCCAGCAGCCACCAAGAAGGCATATCGGAGCATGGCTACACCTTC
TRBD1	TRBV6-5	TRBJ1-1	15	NA	CASSRDRGLDTEAFF	TGTGCCAGCAGCCGGGACAGGGGGCTGGACACTGAAGCTTTCTTT
TRBD1	TRBV29-1	TRBJ2-3	17	NA	CSVEPPSGQGAADTQYF	TGCAGCGTTGAACCGCCCTCCGGACAGGGGGCGGCAGATACGCAGTATTTT
NA	TRBV28	TRBJ1-2	15	NA	CASSLYGNKVYGYTF	TGTGCCAGCAGTTTATACGGGAATAAGGTCTATGGCTACACCTTC
TRBD2	TRBV6-6	TRBJ2-5	14	NA	CASRLTSGKETQYF	TGTGCCAGCCGACTGACTAGCGGAAAAGAGACCCAGTACTTC
NA	TRBV3-1	TRBJ1-3	16	NA	CASFQEGSVKGNTIYF	TGTGCCAGCTTCCAAGAAGGCTCTGTTAAAGGAAACACCATATATTTT
NA	TRBV20-1	TRBJ2-7	13	NA	CSARDQANYEQYF	TGCAGTGCTAGGGATCAGGCGAACTACGAGCAGTACTTC
NA	TRBV4-2	TRBJ1-6	15	NA	CASSQDQGINSPLHF	TGTGCCAGCAGCCAAGATCAGGGTATCAATTCACCCCTCCACTTT
NA	TRBV6-2/TRBV6-3	TRBJ2-1	12	NA	CASSLSREQQFF	TGTGCCAGCAGCCTATCACGGGAACAGCAGTTCTTC
NA	TRBV29-1	TRBJ2-7	15	NA	CSASAGRQGSYEQYF	TGCAGCGCTTCGGCGGGGAGACAGGGATCCTACGAGCAGTACTTC
TRBD1	TRBV24-1	TRBJ2-3	17	once	CATSANAGQGGGDTQYF	TGTGCCACCAGTGCAAACGCGGGACAGGGTGGGGGAGATACGCAGTATTTT
NA	TRBV30	TRBJ2-6	13	once	CAWSVSGANVLTF	TGTGCCTGGAGTGTCTCCGGGGCCAACGTCCTGACTTTC
NA	TRBV2	TRBJ1-5	15	once	CASSEWLTPNQPQHF	TGTGCCAGCAGTGAATGGCTTACACCCAATCAGCCCCAGCATTTT
TRBD1	TRBV4-1	TRBJ2-3	18	NA	CASSQGDGTGTSTDTQYF	TGCGCCAGCAGCCAAGGAGACGGGACAGGGACCAGCACAGATACGCAGTATTTT
NA	TRBV7-9	TRBJ1-5	15	NA	CASSLGQHSNQPQHF	TGTGCCAGCAGCTTAGGACAGCATAGCAATCAGCCCCAGCATTTT
NA	TRBV6-1	TRBJ1-1	14	NA	CASSDWTQNTEAFF	TGTGCCAGCAGTGACTGGACACAGAACACTGAAGCTTTCTTT
NA	TRBV7-2	TRBJ2-7	14	few	CASSSRQDSYEQYF	TGTGCCAGCAGCTCCCGACAGGACTCCTACGAGCAGTACTTC
NA	TRBV19	TRBJ1-1	13	once	CASRQDGGTEAFF	TGTGCCAGTAGGCAGGACGGGGGAACTGAAGCTTTCTTT
NA	TRBV20-1	TRBJ2-5	14	NA	CSARGGVAEETQYF	TGCAGTGCTAGGGGGGGTGTGGCAGAAGAGACCCAGTACTTC
TRBD1	TRBV7-9	TRBJ2-5	16	NA	CASSPGTGVLQETQYF	TGTGCCAGCAGTCCCGGGACAGGGGTTCTCCAAGAGACCCAGTACTTC
TRBD1	TRBV25-1	TRBJ2-2	16	NA	CASSVSGQGKTGELFF	TGTGCCAGCAGTGTATCCGGACAGGGAAAGACCGGGGAGCTGTTTTTT
TRBD1	TRBV29-1	TRBJ1-4	16	NA	CSVGGQGASTNEKLFF	TGCAGCGTTGGGGGACAGGGGGCTTCGACTAATGAAAAACTGTTTTTT
NA	TRBV29-1	TRBJ2-7	14	NA	CSVAIRVLDDEQYF	TGCAGCGTCGCAATCAGGGTCCTTGATGACGAGCAGTACTTC
NA	TRBV12-3/TRBV12-4	TRBJ1-1	14	few	CASSLFGGDTEAFF	TGTGCCAGCAGTTTATTCGGGGGCGACACTGAAGCTTTCTTT
NA	TRBV5-1	TRBJ1-4	15	NA	CASSRGQGGDEKLFF	TGCGCCAGCAGCCGGGGGCAGGGCGGTGATGAAAAACTGTTTTTT
TRBD1	TRBV2	TRBJ1-1	14	NA	CASSGTGTGGKAFF	TGTGCCAGCAGCGGAACCGGGACAGGCGGGAAAGCTTTCTTT
NA	TRBV29-1	TRBJ2-2	14	few	CSAAGTVNTGELFF	TGCAGCGCAGCCGGGACGGTGAACACCGGGGAGCTGTTTTTT
NA	TRBV5-1	TRBJ2-7	13	NA	CASSLSGQYEQYF	TGCGCCAGCAGCTTGTCGGGCCAGTACGAGCAGTACTTC
NA	TRBV7-3	TRBJ2-3	13	once	CASSLASIDTQYF	TGTGCCAGCAGCTTAGCGTCCATTGATACGCAGTATTTT
NA	TRBV11-1	TRBJ2-7	13	NA	CASTREVGYEQYF	TGTGCCAGCACAAGGGAGGTAGGCTACGAGCAGTACTTC
NA	TRBV11-2	TRBJ2-2	13	NA	CASSLGSTGELFF	TGTGCCAGCAGCTTAGGGTCCACCGGGGAGCTGTTTTTT
NA	TRBV30	TRBJ2-2	13	NA	CAWSVRGTGELFF	TGTGCCTGGAGTGTACGGGGAACCGGGGAGCTGTTTTTT
TRBD1	TRBV10-3	TRBJ1-2	16	NA	CAILRSPGQGRNGYTF	TGTGCCATCCTAAGGTCGCCGGGACAGGGGAGGAATGGCTACACCTTC
TRBD1	TRBV2	TRBJ2-6	13	NA	CARTGKGANVLTF	TGTGCCAGGACAGGGAAGGGGGCCAACGTCCTGACTTTC
NA	TRBV12-3/TRBV12-4	TRBJ1-1	13	NA	CASSLNGDTEAFF	TGTGCCAGCAGTTTAAACGGGGACACTGAAGCTTTCTTT
NA	TRBV12-3/TRBV12-4	TRBJ1-1	14	NA	CASSLGVIYTEAFF	TGTGCCAGCAGTTTGGGAGTAATTTACACTGAAGCTTTCTTT
NA	TRBV5-1	TRBJ1-1	15	NA	CASSVGVSLNTEAFF	TGCGCCAGCAGCGTAGGGGTTTCCCTGAACACTGAAGCTTTCTTT
NA	TRBV19	TRBJ1-2	11	NA	CASSALFGYTF	TGTGCCAGTAGTGCCCTGTTTGGCTACACCTTC
NA	TRBV12-3/TRBV12-4	TRBJ2-2	14	NA	CASSSYPRIGELFF	TGTGCCAGCAGTTCGTACCCCCGAATCGGGGAGCTGTTTTTT
TRBD2	TRBV6-1	TRBJ2-7	14	NA	CASRTGTTFDEQYF	TGTGCCAGCAGGACCGGGACTACTTTCGACGAGCAGTACTTC
NA	TRBV20-1	TRBJ1-3	14	NA	CSARPEGAGNTIYF	TGCAGTGCTAGACCCGAAGGTGCTGGAAACACCATATATTTT
NA	TRBV9	TRBJ1-1	13	NA	CASSYDSDTEAFF	TGTGCCAGCAGCTACGACAGTGACACTGAAGCTTTCTTT
NA	TRBV20-1	TRBJ2-5	13	NA	CSARDNIQETQYF	TGCAGTGCTAGAGATAACATCCAAGAGACCCAGTACTTC
NA	TRBV12-3/TRBV12-4	TRBJ2-7	13	NA	CASSLGRAKRQYF	TGTGCCAGCAGTTTAGGCCGGGCCAAGCGGCAGTACTTC
TRBD1	TRBV5-1	TRBJ1-3	14	NA	CASHTGAAGNTIYF	TGCGCCAGCCACACAGGGGCTGCCGGAAACACCATATATTTT
NA	TRBV6-5	TRBJ2-6	14	NA	CASTHTSGANVLTF	TGTGCCAGCACCCACACCTCTGGGGCCAACGTCCTGACTTTC